The next 24 T cell receptor beta chains were all read from a single sample in a study of response to subunit inactivated influenza vaccine. TCRdb analysed the RT-PCR reads with MiXCR anew, one entry per CDR3 protein. The table records roughly 620,000 distinct CDR3 sequences, around 11% of them present only once. These same data were also listed under a study on T cells expressing NK-cell markers. That work states: cDNA encoding TCR beta was synthesized via 5'RACE template switching incorporating UMIs.

The sequencing used PBMCs from blood, collected on the day of vaccination. These receptors came from a man aged 50 to 60 who received an inactivated influenza vaccine.

This clonotype occurred a few times. The chain recombines TRBV28 with TRBJ1-4, with 8 bases lining up with TRBD1. V lost 4 bases, J lost 7 bases, and 17 bases stayed unmatched. Per germline, CDR1 MDHEN and CDR2 SYDVKM. This CDR3 region has 18 residues. CDR3 sequence: CASSSVPGRQGFGEKLFF. The CDR3 region has the DNA TGTGCCAGCAGTTCGGTTCCAGGCCGACAGGGGTTTGGTGAAAAACTGTTTTTT.

The CDR3 sequence: CASSYSPGAENQPQHF. The CDR3 nucleotides are TGTGCCAGCAGTTACTCTCCAGGGGCAGAAAATCAGCCCCAGCATTTT. The gene calls are TRBV6-2 or TRBV6-3 and TRBJ1-5; D perhaps matches TRBD1 (6 bases). V gave up 0 bases and J gave up 4 bases, with 13 bases separating them. This CDR3 contains 16 residues. Germline CDR1 is MNHEY and CDR2 is SVGEGT.

This chain joins TRBV4-3 and TRBJ2-4; 7 nucleotides agree with TRBD1. V shed 4 bases, J shed 1 base, and the junction held 7 bases outside the gene matches. Looked up from germline, CDR1 is LGHNA and CDR2 is YSLEER. The CDR3 contains 16 residues. Here the CDR3 DNA reads TGCGCCAGCAGCCGAGGACAGGCTGGGGCCAAAAACATTCAGTACTTC. Translation gives CASSRGQAGAKNIQYF.

This clonotype has only a few counts. The gene calls are TRBV12-3 or TRBV12-4 and TRBJ2-1; no reliable D call. Between the trimmed V and J ends, which lost 6 bases and 3 bases, there was a span of 6 bases. This CDR3 region has 12 residues. CDR3: CASSFFYNEQFF. CDR3 sequence (DNA): TGTGCCAGCAGCTTCTTCTACAATGAGCAGTTCTTC.

The chain is built from TRBV12-3 or TRBV12-4 and TRBJ1-5; perhaps TRBD1 as D (5 bases). V dropped 7 bases and J dropped 15 bases, with 19 bases sitting between them. The CDR3 has 12 residues. CDR3 in amino acids: CASTTFGDLPHF. The CDR3 DNA reads as TGTGCCAGCACTACCTTCGGGGACCTCCCGCATTTT.

This clonotype was detected only a few times. The J gene is TRBJ1-5, the V gene TRBV28; 9 bases fit TRBD1. Per germline, CDR1 MDHEN and CDR2 SYDVKM. V dropped 5 bases and J dropped 7; count of bases not matched to a gene: 9. There are 15 residues in the CDR3. The CDR3 DNA sequence: TGTGCCAGCAGTGCATGGGGACAGGGTGGGCAGCCCCAGCATTTT. Translating gives CASSAWGQGGQPQHF. Together with reference TRBV28 and TRBJ1-5, the CDR3 gives the full variable domain: DVKVTQSSRYLVKRTGEKVFLECVQDMDHENMFWYRQDPGLGLRLIYFSYDVKMKEKGDIPEGYSVSREKKERFSLILESASTNQTSMYLCASSAWGQGGQPQHFGDGTRLSIL.

The chain is built from TRBV7-9 and TRBJ2-7, with D perhaps TRBD2 (5 bases). The CDR3 contains 15 residues. Germline CDR1 and CDR2: SEHNR and FQNEAQ (reference sequence). With 4 bases removed from V and 0 bases from J, the gap between germline ends came to 13 bases. This CDR3 reads CASSSWGAASYEQYF. CDR3 nucleotide sequence: TGTGCCAGCAGCTCTTGGGGAGCCGCCTCCTACGAGCAGTACTTC. Together with reference TRBV7-9 and TRBJ2-7, the CDR3 gives the full variable domain: DTGVSQNPRHKITKRGQNVTFRCDPISEHNRLYWYRQTLGQGPEFLTYFQNEAQLEKSRLLSDRFSAERPKGSFSTLEIQRTEQGDSAMYLCASSSWGAASYEQYFGPGTRLTVT.

This clonotype was counted only a few times. The chain joins TRBV5-1 to TRBJ2-6; 12 nucleotides align to TRBD2. Looked up from germline, CDR1 is SGHRS and CDR2 is YFSETQ. This CDR3 comprises 18 residues. Germline trimming cut 0 bases from V and 2 bases from J; bases unmatched to any gene: 3. CDR3: CASSLDGLAGTGANVLTF. The CDR3 nucleotides read TGCGCCAGCAGCTTGGACGGACTAGCGGGGACTGGGGCCAACGTCCTGACTTTC.

This clonotype was recorded many times. The V gene is TRBV12-3 or TRBV12-4, the J gene TRBJ2-1, with 13 bases matching TRBD2. This CDR3 region has 16 residues. Trimming cost V 5 bases and J 9 bases; bases outside gene matches: 10. The CDR3 is CASSVTAGLAGSEQFF. The DNA for the CDR3 is TGTGCCAGCAGTGTCACCGCGGGACTAGCGGGAAGTGAGCAGTTCTTC.

Comments on this clonotype: This may be a read error: a much more frequent sequence differs by one nucleotide. The chain combines TRBV2 with TRBJ2-7, with 10 bases that match TRBD1. V gave up 7 bases and J gave up 3 bases; unmatched junction bases: 3. Per the germline V gene, CDR1 is SNHLY and CDR2 is FYNNEI. The CDR3 consists of 13 residues. The CDR3 spells CASTWDRGYEQYF. CDR3 DNA: TGTGCCAGCACCTGGGACAGGGGCTACGAGCAGTACTTC.

This rearrangement joins TRBV7-6 to TRBJ2-6; D is ambiguous. CDR1 SGHVS and CDR2 FNYEAQ come from the germline V gene. The CDR3 length is 17 residues. The V gene lost 0 bases and the J gene lost 0 bases, with 9 bases spanning the gap. The CDR3 is CASSLAGSNSGANVLTF. The CDR3 nucleotides read TGTGCCAGCAGCTTAGCTGGCAGCAACTCTGGGGCCAACGTCCTGACTTTC.

J is TRBJ2-5 and V is TRBV5-1; 10 bases match TRBD2. V lost 1 base, J lost 2 bases, and 8 bases stayed unmatched. Germline lookup yields CDR1 SGHRS and CDR2 YFSETQ. The CDR3 has 17 residues. The CDR3 DNA reads TGCGCCAGCAGCTTGACCCTAGCGGGGGCCCGACAAGAGACCCAGTACTTC. Translation: CASSLTLAGARQETQYF.

The chain links TRBV7-9 to TRBJ2-7; D gene ambiguous. The CDR3 consists of 15 residues. The V and J ends lost 7 bases and 2 bases respectively, with 18 bases between them. The germline V gene encodes CDR1 SEHNR and CDR2 FQNEAQ (reference sequence). The DNA for the CDR3 is TGTGCCAGCACCTCGGGTGGCAGTGATGCCTACGAGCAGTACTTC. It encodes CASTSGGSDAYEQYF.

This clonotype was picked up many times. The rearrangement uses TRBV28 and TRBJ2-7; 8 bases are shared with TRBD1. The CDR3 totals 17 residues. V was pared by 6 bases and J by 5 bases, with 18 bases of the junction left unmatched. CDR1 is MDHEN and CDR2 is SYDVKM in the germline V gene. As DNA, the CDR3 is TGTGCCAGCAGGCCCCCGATTACAGGGGGAATTTTTGACGAGCAGTACTTC. This translates into CASRPPITGGIFDEQYF.

The rearrangement links TRBV27 to TRBJ2-1, with D perhaps given as TRBD1 or TRBD2 (5 bases each). Per germline, CDR1 MNHEY and CDR2 SMNVEV (reference sequence). Trimming pared 6 bases from V and 4 bases from J, leaving 13 bases between. The CDR3 contains 14 residues. The CDR3 region has the DNA TGTGCCAGCAGGCGTGGGGGACGGTACAATGAGCAGTTCTTC. Residues: CASRRGGRYNEQFF.

V gene TRBV20-1 combines with J gene TRBJ1-4; unclear D gene. V gave up 0 bases and J gave up 8 bases, with 13 bases separating them. The CDR3 runs 14 residues. Germline CDR1 is DFQATT and CDR2 is SNEGSKA (reference sequence). CDR3 amino acids: CSARDPGRGEKLFF. DNA for the CDR3: TGCAGTGCTAGAGATCCGGGAAGAGGGGAAAAACTGTTTTTT.

This clonotype was seen a single time. The J gene is TRBJ2-5, the V gene TRBV7-2, with 8 bases that match TRBD2. The CDR3 is 15 amino acids. The germline gives CDR1 SGHTA, CDR2 FQGNSA. V gave up 2 bases and J gave up 1 base; unmatched junction bases: 3. As DNA, the CDR3 is TGTGCCAGCAGCTTACAGCGGGGGCCCCAAGAGACCCAGTACTTC. Amino acid sequence: CASSLQRGPQETQYF.

This clonotype was picked up a small number of times. The chain joins TRBV7-2 to TRBJ1-1; D is possibly TRBD1 (5 bases). Trimming removed 1 base at V and 1 base at J, with 16 bases between. In germline, CDR1 is SGHTA, CDR2 FQGNSA. There are 17 residues in the CDR3. In DNA form, the CDR3 reads TGTGCCAGCAGCTTAGTTGAATATGGAGGGGCGAACACTGAAGCTTTCTTT. Amino acid sequence: CASSLVEYGGANTEAFF.

This clonotype was counted at least ten times. This chain uses TRBV3-1 with TRBJ2-3; D is unclear. CDR3 length: 14 amino acids. From germline, CDR1 is LGHDT and CDR2 YNNKEL (reference sequence). Trimming took 2 bases from V and 0 from J, leaving 6 bases between them. This CDR3 reads CASSQRLSTDTQYF. DNA for the CDR3: TGTGCCAGCAGCCAACGACTCAGCACAGATACGCAGTATTTT.

The chain has TRBV7-2 and TRBJ2-3; no reliable D call. Germline V gene sequence: CDR1 SGHTA, CDR2 FQGNSA. This CDR3 spans 16 amino acids. Trimming cost V 1 base and J 4 bases, with 15 bases left between them. The CDR3 sequence: CASSLVSGWPADTQYF. CDR3 in DNA: TGTGCCAGCAGCTTAGTTTCCGGGTGGCCTGCAGATACGCAGTATTTT.

The rearrangement links TRBV27 to TRBJ2-7, with D tentatively TRBD1 (5 bases). V lost 8 bases to trimming and J lost 6 bases, with 20 bases between them. CDR1 and CDR2 (germline): MNHEY, SMNVEV (reference sequence). This CDR3 is built from 14 residues. CDR3 coding DNA: TGTGCCAGCCCATTGCCTCGACAGTCGGGCGAGCAGTACTTC. Its protein product is CASPLPRQSGEQYF.

This chain joins TRBV20-1 and TRBJ2-5; no firm D call. V was pared by 3 bases and J by 5 bases, with 13 bases between. The CDR3 length is 13 residues. The germline CDR1 and CDR2 sequences are DFQATT and SNEGSKA (reference sequence). The DNA of the CDR3 is TGCAGTGCTAGGTACATTCCCCAGGAGACCCAGTACTTC. This sequence encodes CSARYIPQETQYF.

V is TRBV4-1 and J is TRBJ2-1, with TRBD2 identical over 9 bases. The germline CDR1 and CDR2 sequences are MGHRA and YSYEKL. CDR3 length equals 17 residues. V shed 0 bases and J 4 bases; nucleotides not matched to a gene: 7. The CDR3 reads CASSQERALAGYNEQFF. DNA of the CDR3: TGCGCCAGCAGCCAAGAACGGGCGCTAGCGGGGTACAATGAGCAGTTCTTC.

The chain is built from TRBV4-2 and TRBJ2-5, with TRBD2 as a possible D gene (6 bases). The CDR3 has 16 amino acids. Germline values: CDR1 LGHNA, CDR2 YNFKEQ. V was shortened by 0 bases and J by 0 bases, with 11 bases between the two germline ends. CDR3 sequence (DNA): TGTGCCAGCAGCCAAGATCGTCTAGCGCACCAAGAGACCCAGTACTTC. Encoded protein: CASSQDRLAHQETQYF.